Listed here are 17 T cell receptor beta chains from one sample, sequenced in a study of blood T cell repertoires in COVID-19. Method: immunoSEQ multiplex PCR; TCRdb's copy keeps in-frame clones and lacks some. This table holds approximately 210,000 clones, roughly 81% found once. The sequenced sample consisted of peripheral blood. All receptors derive from a woman in her forties or fifties with active or convalescent COVID-19.

This chain connects TRBV2 to TRBJ2-7; TRBD2 aligns across 10 bases. After removal of 5 bases from V and 3 bases from J, the junction contained 7 bases not matched to a gene. Per germline, CDR1 SNHLY and CDR2 FYNNEI. This CDR3 spans 15 amino acids. The CDR3 coding sequence is TGTGCCAGCAGTTCTCTAGCGGGAGATCGCTACGAGCAGTACTTC. Translated: CASSSLAGDRYEQYF.

CDR3 nucleotide sequence: TGTGCCACCAGTGGTGGCCCAGATACGCAGTATTTT. Amino acids: CATSGGPDTQYF. This chain joins TRBV24-1 and TRBJ2-3; D unresolved. Germline CDR1 KGHDR, CDR2 SFDVKD. Trimming left V 5 bases short and J 4 bases short, with 6 bases between. This CDR3 has 12 amino acids.

The genes are TRBV19 and TRBJ1-1, with unresolved D. The germline V gene has CDR1 LNHDA and CDR2 SQIVND (reference sequence). V lost 7 bases to trimming and J lost 1 base, with 7 bases between them. CDR3 length equals 12 residues. CDR3 in amino acids: CASTPRNTEAFF. The CDR3, as DNA: TGTGCCAGTACCCCTCGGAACACTGAAGCTTTCTTT.

The chain employs TRBV6-5 and TRBJ1-2; D is ambiguous. CDR3 size: 12 residues. Germline lookup yields CDR1 MNHEY and CDR2 SVGAGI. The V and J ends lost 6 bases and 4 bases respectively, with 9 bases between them. Here the CDR3 reads CASRLAGYGYTF. The CDR3 region has the DNA TGTGCCAGCAGATTGGCAGGCTATGGCTACACCTTC.

The chain has TRBV29-1 and TRBJ1-1, with a weak D call TRBD1 (6 bases). There are 13 residues in the CDR3. V lost 7 bases and J 0 bases, leaving 12 bases between the germline ends. CDR1 is SQVTM and CDR2 is ANQGSEA in the germline V gene. CDR3 in DNA: TGCAGCGGACGGGGGGGCCTGAACACTGAAGCTTTCTTT. Translating gives CSGRGGLNTEAFF.

The count of this clone is one. The chain is built from TRBV12-3 or TRBV12-4 and TRBJ1-5; D is unresolved. V was pared by 6 bases and J by 6 bases, with 12 bases between. This CDR3 comprises 13 residues. The CDR3 DNA reads TGTGCCAGCAGCCCCGGGGAGGTTCAGCCCCAGCATTTT. Its protein is CASSPGEVQPQHF.

This clone was counted between two and nine times. This rearrangement joins TRBV11-3 to TRBJ2-1; 11 bases map to TRBD2. V dropped 2 bases and J dropped 7; count of bases not matched to a gene: 4. The CDR3 has 15 residues. Germline V gene data show CDR1 as SGHNT and CDR2 as YENEEA. The CDR3 region is CASSLHSGGVNEQFF. In nucleotides, the CDR3 is TGTGCCAGCAGCTTACATAGCGGGGGGGTAAATGAGCAGTTCTTC. Variable domain in full (rest from reference TRBV11-3 and TRBJ2-1): EAGVVQSPRYKIIEKKQPVAFWCNPISGHNTLYWYLQNLGQGPELLIRYENEEAVDDSQLPKDRFSAERLKGVDSTLKIQPAELGDSAVYLCASSLHSGGVNEQFFGPGTRLTVL.

The J gene is TRBJ1-6, the V gene TRBV5-1; no definite D call. The ends were cut back, 0 bases at V and 3 bases at J, with 7 bases in the middle. Per germline, CDR1 SGHRS and CDR2 YFSETQ. The CDR3 sequence is 15 residues long. CDR3 amino acids: CASSLGGVYNSPLHF. DNA for the CDR3: TGCGCCAGCAGCTTGGGAGGCGTCTATAATTCACCCCTCCACTTT. Filled out from reference TRBV5-1 and TRBJ1-6, the complete variable domain reads KAGVTQTPRYLIKTRGQQVTLSCSPISGHRSVSWYQQTPGQGLQFLFEYFSETQRNKGNFPGRFSGRQFSNSRSEMNVSTLELGDSALYLCASSLGGVYNSPLHFGNGTRLTVT.

The rearrangement links TRBV7-3 to TRBJ1-1; D gene uncertain. Germline V gene sequence: CDR1 SGHTA, CDR2 FQGTGA. The ends were cut back, 0 bases at V and 0 bases at J, with 5 bases in the middle. The CDR3 has 14 amino acids. CDR3 amino acids: CASSLTPVNTEAFF. In DNA, the CDR3 is TGTGCCAGCAGCTTAACGCCGGTGAACACTGAAGCTTTCTTT.

This chain joins TRBV11-2 and TRBJ1-6, with no clear D. V lost 6 bases to trimming and J lost 8 bases, with 14 bases between them. Germline values: CDR1 SGHAT, CDR2 FQNNGV. The length of the CDR3 is 14 residues. CDR3: CASSHTDLDSPLHF. The DNA for the CDR3 is TGTGCCAGCAGTCATACAGATTTAGATTCACCCCTCCACTTT.

The chain carries TRBV6-6 and TRBJ2-6; D gene ambiguous. This CDR3 is 14 amino acids long. In germline, CDR1 is MNHNY, CDR2 SVGAGI (reference sequence). Trimming stripped 4 bases from V and 0 bases from J, with 4 bases between. The chain's CDR3 is CASSLHSGANVLTF. For the CDR3, the DNA is TGTGCCAGCAGTTTACACTCTGGGGCCAACGTCCTGACTTTC.

This clone occurred once. This chain joins TRBV7-2 and TRBJ2-3, with TRBD1 identical over 7 bases. The CDR3 runs 15 residues. J lost 4 bases, V lost 4 bases, and 8 bases had no gene match. The germline gives CDR1 SGHTA, CDR2 FQGNSA. Here the CDR3 reads CASSSGQFTADTQYF. The CDR3, as DNA: TGTGCCAGCAGCTCGGGACAGTTTACGGCAGATACGCAGTATTTT.

The genes are TRBV6-4 and TRBJ2-2, with a tentative D call TRBD2 (6 bases). V was cut by 4 bases and J by 3 bases, with 9 bases left in between. The length of the CDR3 is 14 residues. CDR1 MRHNA and CDR2 SNTAGT come from the germline V gene. The CDR3 spells CASSGGEDTGELFF. As DNA, the CDR3 is TGTGCCAGCAGTGGGGGGGAGGACACCGGGGAGCTGTTTTTT.

J is TRBJ2-1 and V is TRBV3-1 (or the pseudogene TRBV3-2), with D perhaps TRBD2 (5 bases). The CDR3 sequence is 13 residues long. CDR1 is LGHDT and CDR2 is YNNKEL in the germline V gene (reference sequence). The ends were cut back, 1 base at V and 13 bases at J, with 14 bases in the middle. CDR3: CASSQGASSLQFF. CDR3 DNA: TGTGCCAGCAGCCAAGGTGCGTCTAGCCTACAGTTCTTC.

The rearrangement links TRBV4-1 to TRBJ1-2, with D maybe TRBD1 (6 bases). Germline CDR1 is MGHRA and CDR2 is YSYEKL. Trimming left V 0 bases short and J 3 bases short, with 11 bases between. CDR3 length: 15 amino acids. The CDR3 nucleotides are TGCGCCAGCAGCCAAGATGGTGGGGGCTACTATGGCTACACCTTC. Encoded protein: CASSQDGGGYYGYTF.

The chain recombines TRBV7-2 with TRBJ1-1; the D is unclear. The CDR3 runs 10 residues. CDR1 and CDR2 from the germline V gene are SGHTA and FQGNSA. The V gene lost 5 bases and the J gene lost 7 bases, with 5 bases spanning the gap. CDR3 residues: CASSLFEAFF. The CDR3 DNA reads as TGTGCCAGCAGCCTCTTTGAAGCTTTCTTT.

The chain carries TRBV24-1 and TRBJ1-4; 7 bases align to TRBD1. From germline, CDR1 is KGHDR and CDR2 SFDVKD. J lost 8 bases, V lost 4 bases, and 9 bases had no gene match. This CDR3 has 15 residues. CDR3 protein: CATSEPSGGTEKLFF. CDR3 nucleotide sequence: TGTGCCACCAGTGAGCCCTCAGGGGGAACCGAAAAACTGTTTTTT.